The rows below give T cell receptor beta chains drawn from one sample of a study of T cell changes during pregnancy in multiple sclerosis. Only in-frame clones appear in the TCRdb table, and some are missing; sequencing was by immunoSEQ multiplex PCR. Of about 50,000 clones in the sample, around 90% were seen once. Sequences were derived from CD4+ T cells from peripheral blood mononuclear cells, sampled in the second trimester of pregnancy. Receptors were obtained from a female donor with multiple sclerosis, enrolled in a pregnancy study. Each CDR3 is given with its conserved first and last residue. Each record gives: J gene, clone size, D gene, V gene, CDR3 DNA, CDR3 protein. D genes are given only for firm matches. Clone size is shown for a subset of rows, as once, few, many or a class of expanded clone.

j_call: TRBJ1-6
clone_size: .
d_call: .
v_call: TRBV2
cdr3_nt: TGTGCCAGCAGTGGTCGTCAGGGGCCCTCACCCCTCCACTTT
cdr3_aa: CASSGRQGPSPLHF

j_call: TRBJ1-1
clone_size: .
d_call: .
v_call: TRBV19
cdr3_nt: TGTGCCAGTAGTACCTCTTTGGGCAGGGAGAACACTGAAGCTTTCTTT
cdr3_aa: CASSTSLGRENTEAFF

j_call: TRBJ1-6
clone_size: .
d_call: TRBD1
v_call: TRBV6-6
cdr3_nt: TGTGCCAGCAGTTACGAGCCGGGACAGGAAAATTCACCCCTCCACTTT
cdr3_aa: CASSYEPGQENSPLHF

j_call: TRBJ1-4
clone_size: .
d_call: TRBD1
v_call: TRBV9
cdr3_nt: TGTGCCAGCAGCGTAGGGGACAGGGAGGGGGAAAAACTGTTTTTT
cdr3_aa: CASSVGDREGEKLFF

j_call: TRBJ2-3
clone_size: once
d_call: TRBD1
v_call: TRBV14
cdr3_nt: TGTGCCAGCAGCCGAGACAGGGTAGATACGCAGTATTTT
cdr3_aa: CASSRDRVDTQYF

j_call: TRBJ2-1
clone_size: .
d_call: TRBD2
v_call: TRBV9
cdr3_nt: TGTGCCAGCAGCTTAGCGGGGGGGCCGTACAATGAGCAGTTCTTC
cdr3_aa: CASSLAGGPYNEQFF

j_call: TRBJ2-5
clone_size: few
d_call: .
v_call: TRBV7-8
cdr3_nt: TGTGCCAGCAGCTTAGGACAGCTACACCAAGAGACCCAGTACTTC
cdr3_aa: CASSLGQLHQETQYF

j_call: TRBJ1-1
clone_size: .
d_call: .
v_call: TRBV28
cdr3_nt: TGTGCCAGCAGTTTCACCGGTCGCACTGAAGCTTTCTTT
cdr3_aa: CASSFTGRTEAFF

j_call: TRBJ1-1
clone_size: .
d_call: .
v_call: TRBV2
cdr3_nt: TGTGCCAGCTTATACCCAGGGGAAGCTTTCTTT
cdr3_aa: CASLYPGEAFF

j_call: TRBJ1-2
clone_size: many
d_call: .
v_call: TRBV19
cdr3_nt: TGTGCCAGTAGTATAGGCCAAAGAACGGGCTATGGCTACACCTTC
cdr3_aa: CASSIGQRTGYGYTF

j_call: TRBJ1-1
clone_size: .
d_call: .
v_call: TRBV7-2
cdr3_nt: TGTGCCAGCAGCCTAGGGGGGGGCAAAGGCACTGAAGCTTTCTTT
cdr3_aa: CASSLGGGKGTEAFF

j_call: TRBJ1-4
clone_size: .
d_call: TRBD1
v_call: TRBV2
cdr3_nt: TGTGCCAGCAGTGGGACAGGGGGGTTTGGAGAAAAACTGTTTTTT
cdr3_aa: CASSGTGGFGEKLFF

j_call: TRBJ1-6
clone_size: .
d_call: TRBD1
v_call: TRBV2
cdr3_nt: TGTGCCAGCAGAACAGGGGTTGGGTCCTATAATTCACCCCTCCACTTT
cdr3_aa: CASRTGVGSYNSPLHF

j_call: TRBJ2-3
clone_size: .
d_call: .
v_call: TRBV28
cdr3_nt: TGTGCCAGCAGTTTACCTACCACAGATACGCAGTATTTT
cdr3_aa: CASSLPTTDTQYF

j_call: TRBJ2-1
clone_size: .
d_call: TRBD2
v_call: TRBV5-1
cdr3_nt: TGCGCCAGCAGCTCAATAGCGGGCTTGGGGAATGAGCAGTTCTTC
cdr3_aa: CASSSIAGLGNEQFF

j_call: TRBJ2-2
clone_size: .
d_call: TRBD2
v_call: TRBV7-2
cdr3_nt: TGTGCCAGCAGCAGGGTAGCGGGGGGTTTTGCCGGGGAGCTGTTTTTT
cdr3_aa: CASSRVAGGFAGELFF

j_call: TRBJ1-1
clone_size: .
d_call: .
v_call: TRBV5-6
cdr3_nt: TGTGCCAGCATCCTAGTCATGGGGCGCGGCACTGAAGCTTTCTTT
cdr3_aa: CASILVMGRGTEAFF

j_call: TRBJ2-1
clone_size: .
d_call: TRBD2
v_call: TRBV11-2
cdr3_nt: TGTGCCAGCAGAACTACCGGGACTAGAATCCCCAATGAGCAGTTCTTC
cdr3_aa: CASRTTGTRIPNEQFF

j_call: TRBJ2-2
clone_size: .
d_call: .
v_call: TRBV7-2
cdr3_nt: TGTGCCAGCAGCTTGGGAGAGTACACCGGGGAGCTGTTTTTT
cdr3_aa: CASSLGEYTGELFF

j_call: TRBJ2-7
clone_size: .
d_call: TRBD1
v_call: TRBV6-1
cdr3_nt: TGTGCCAGCAACCGGGGACAGTCCTACGAGCAGTACTTC
cdr3_aa: CASNRGQSYEQYF

j_call: TRBJ1-5
clone_size: .
d_call: .
v_call: TRBV6-1
cdr3_nt: TGTGCCAGCAGTGAAGAAAAGAGGCCCCAGCATTTT
cdr3_aa: CASSEEKRPQHF

j_call: TRBJ1-2
clone_size: .
d_call: .
v_call: TRBV7-3
cdr3_nt: TGTGCCAGCAGTCTCGGTGGGCTTTCTAACTATGGCTACACCTTC
cdr3_aa: CASSLGGLSNYGYTF

j_call: TRBJ1-2
clone_size: .
d_call: .
v_call: TRBV30
cdr3_nt: TGTGCCTGGAGTCCTCGCCGGGAGGGGGGAGGGGGCTACACCTTC
cdr3_aa: CAWSPRREGGGGYTF

j_call: TRBJ2-2
clone_size: .
d_call: .
v_call: TRBV7-9
cdr3_nt: TGTGCCAGCAGCCGGCCTACAACAGGGAACACCGGGGAGCTGTTTTTT
cdr3_aa: CASSRPTTGNTGELFF

j_call: TRBJ1-1
clone_size: .
d_call: TRBD1
v_call: TRBV18
cdr3_nt: TGTGCCAGCTCTCCCCAGGGGGCTCCGACTGAAGCTTTCTTT
cdr3_aa: CASSPQGAPTEAFF

j_call: TRBJ2-2
clone_size: .
d_call: .
v_call: TRBV28
cdr3_nt: TGTGCCAGCAGTCTTGTGGCGGGTGCGAACACCGGGGAGCTGTTTTTT
cdr3_aa: CASSLVAGANTGELFF

j_call: TRBJ1-1
clone_size: .
d_call: TRBD1
v_call: TRBV10-3
cdr3_nt: TGTGCCATCAAAGGGGACAGGGGGAACACTGAAGCTTTCTTT
cdr3_aa: CAIKGDRGNTEAFF

j_call: TRBJ2-7
clone_size: .
d_call: .
v_call: TRBV7-9
cdr3_nt: TGTGCCAGCAGCTTAAGCGTAAACTCCTACGAGCAGTACTTC
cdr3_aa: CASSLSVNSYEQYF

j_call: TRBJ1-2
clone_size: few
d_call: TRBD1
v_call: TRBV27
cdr3_nt: TGTGCCAGCAGTTCCAGGGGGGAATACGGCTACACCTTC
cdr3_aa: CASSSRGEYGYTF

j_call: TRBJ1-6
clone_size: once
d_call: .
v_call: TRBV7-9
cdr3_nt: TGTGCCAGCAGCTCCAGGGAGGGGGGCTGGCATTCACCCCTCCACTTT
cdr3_aa: CASSSREGGWHSPLHF

j_call: TRBJ2-3
clone_size: once
d_call: TRBD2
v_call: TRBV30
cdr3_nt: TGTGCCTGGTCGCGTTGGGCGGGAGGTATCTCAGATACGCAGTATTTT
cdr3_aa: CAWSRWAGGISDTQYF

j_call: TRBJ1-1
clone_size: .
d_call: .
v_call: TRBV10-3
cdr3_nt: TGTGCCATCCTCGACAGCCTGAACACTGAAGCTTTCTTT
cdr3_aa: CAILDSLNTEAFF

j_call: TRBJ2-5
clone_size: .
d_call: .
v_call: TRBV5-1
cdr3_nt: TGCGCCAGCAGCTTACCGGGGGAAGAGACCCAGTACTTC
cdr3_aa: CASSLPGEETQYF

j_call: TRBJ2-6
clone_size: .
d_call: TRBD1
v_call: TRBV29-1
cdr3_nt: TGCAGCGTTTTAAGTTTGCGGGACAGGCGTTCCTCTGGGGCCAACGTCCTGACTTTC
cdr3_aa: CSVLSLRDRRSSGANVLTF

j_call: TRBJ1-3
clone_size: .
d_call: .
v_call: TRBV7-8
cdr3_nt: TGTGCCAGCAGCTTAGGGGGGCCCGTCTCTGGAAACACCATATATTTT
cdr3_aa: CASSLGGPVSGNTIYF

j_call: TRBJ1-5
clone_size: .
d_call: TRBD1
v_call: TRBV19
cdr3_nt: TGTGCCAGTAGTAGGGACAGAAATCAGCCCCAGCATTTT
cdr3_aa: CASSRDRNQPQHF

j_call: TRBJ1-1
clone_size: .
d_call: TRBD1
v_call: TRBV6-1
cdr3_nt: TGTGCCAGCAAACAATTAACAGGGGGGAGCACTGAAGCTTTCTTT
cdr3_aa: CASKQLTGGSTEAFF

j_call: TRBJ2-7
clone_size: few
d_call: TRBD1
v_call: TRBV4-1
cdr3_nt: TGCGCCAGCAGCCAAGGCGGGACAGGGGCCCTATACGAGCAGTACTTC
cdr3_aa: CASSQGGTGALYEQYF

j_call: TRBJ2-7
clone_size: .
d_call: .
v_call: TRBV2
cdr3_nt: TGTGCCAGCGTCAACGGGGGTTTTCCCTACGAGCAGTACTTC
cdr3_aa: CASVNGGFPYEQYF

j_call: TRBJ2-7
clone_size: .
d_call: .
v_call: TRBV27
cdr3_nt: TGTGCCAGCAGTTTAACGCAGGGAAACTACGAGCAGTACTTC
cdr3_aa: CASSLTQGNYEQYF

j_call: TRBJ2-1
clone_size: .
d_call: .
v_call: TRBV5-4
cdr3_nt: TGTGCCAGCAGCGGTACACAGGGCGGGTTTTTGGATGAGCAGTTCTTC
cdr3_aa: CASSGTQGGFLDEQFF

j_call: TRBJ2-7
clone_size: .
d_call: .
v_call: TRBV12-5
cdr3_nt: TGTGCTAGTGGTTTGGTGGACATAGGGGGAGACGAGCAGTACTTC
cdr3_aa: CASGLVDIGGDEQYF

j_call: TRBJ1-2
clone_size: once
d_call: .
v_call: TRBV6-1
cdr3_nt: TGTGCCAGCAGTGAAGGTATTTCTGGCTCCTCGCTTTTTGATGGCTACACCTTC
cdr3_aa: CASSEGISGSSLFDGYTF

j_call: TRBJ2-7
clone_size: .
d_call: .
v_call: TRBV28
cdr3_nt: TGTGCCAGCAGGACAGGACTCCTCTACGAGCAGTACTTC
cdr3_aa: CASRTGLLYEQYF

j_call: TRBJ1-4
clone_size: once
d_call: .
v_call: TRBV14
cdr3_nt: TGTGCCAGCAGCCCCCGAGGGAATTGGGGTGAAAAACTGTTTTTT
cdr3_aa: CASSPRGNWGEKLFF

j_call: TRBJ1-4
clone_size: .
d_call: TRBD1
v_call: TRBV19
cdr3_nt: TGTGCCAGCCAGAAGACGGTCGGGACAGGGGGCGGTGGGGAAAAACTGTTTTTT
cdr3_aa: CASQKTVGTGGGGEKLFF

j_call: TRBJ2-7
clone_size: .
d_call: TRBD2
v_call: TRBV11-2
cdr3_nt: TGTGCCAGCAGCCAGACTAGCAGTTACGAGCAGTACTTC
cdr3_aa: CASSQTSSYEQYF

j_call: TRBJ1-2
clone_size: .
d_call: .
v_call: TRBV7-9
cdr3_nt: TGTGCCAGCAGCTTAAGATCGCCCTACAGGGAAAGGTTCTATGGCTACACCTTC
cdr3_aa: CASSLRSPYRERFYGYTF

j_call: TRBJ1-5
clone_size: .
d_call: .
v_call: TRBV19
cdr3_nt: TGTGCCAGTAGCCCACAGTCAGAGCCCCAGCATTTT
cdr3_aa: CASSPQSEPQHF

j_call: TRBJ2-7
clone_size: .
d_call: .
v_call: TRBV14
cdr3_nt: TGTGCCAGCAGCCAAGATGGCAGGGAACCGTCCTTC
cdr3_aa: CASSQDGREPSF

j_call: TRBJ1-4
clone_size: .
d_call: TRBD1
v_call: TRBV19
cdr3_nt: TGTGCCAGTAGTCAAACAACAGGGGCCACCTGGATCGAAAAACTGTTTTTT
cdr3_aa: CASSQTTGATWIEKLFF

j_call: TRBJ2-4
clone_size: .
d_call: .
v_call: TRBV30
cdr3_nt: TGTGCCTGGAGTGTACTACTAGCCAAAAACATTCAGTACTTC
cdr3_aa: CAWSVLLAKNIQYF

j_call: TRBJ2-7
clone_size: .
d_call: .
v_call: TRBV15
cdr3_nt: TGTGCCACCAGCAGGGACACCGCCTACGAGCAGTACTTC
cdr3_aa: CATSRDTAYEQYF

j_call: TRBJ2-3
clone_size: .
d_call: .
v_call: TRBV6-5
cdr3_nt: TGTGCCAGCAGCCACGACTTGGGGGGAACGGATACGCAGTATTTT
cdr3_aa: CASSHDLGGTDTQYF

j_call: TRBJ2-7
clone_size: .
d_call: .
v_call: TRBV7-3
cdr3_nt: TGTGCCAGCAGCCCCGGGATGGTCGGCGAGCAGTACTTC
cdr3_aa: CASSPGMVGEQYF